Presented here are 23 T cell receptor beta chains from one specimen sequenced in a study of blood T cell repertoires in COVID-19. Profiled with immunoSEQ multiplex PCR; TCRdb holds only in-frame clones, not every one. The sample carries about 180,000 clones, around 82% recorded once. The sequencing sample was made of peripheral blood. These receptor sequences come from a woman older than 75 with acute or convalescent COVID-19.

This clone was counted a single time. The chain carries TRBV4-1 and TRBJ1-4; no reliable D call. CDR1 is MGHRA, CDR2 YSYEKL, per germline. V was trimmed by 1 base and J by 6 bases, leaving 21 bases between them. CDR3 length equals 18 residues. For the CDR3, the DNA is TGCGCCAGCAGCCAAGGTGGGTTCCTCGGTCACAGTGATGAAAAACTGTTTTTT. Protein product: CASSQGGFLGHSDEKLFF.

This rearrangement joins TRBV28 to TRBJ2-7; 7 nucleotides line up with TRBD2. CDR1 and CDR2 (germline): MDHEN, SYDVKM. The trim removed 4 bases at V and 4 bases at J, leaving 13 bases unmatched. The CDR3 sequence is 16 residues long. CDR3 sequence: CASSWGGLNTPYEQYF. As DNA, the CDR3 is TGTGCCAGCAGTTGGGGGGGGTTAAATACCCCTTACGAGCAGTACTTC. The full variable domain, its missing parts supplied by reference TRBV28 and TRBJ2-7, is DVKVTQSSRYLVKRTGEKVFLECVQDMDHENMFWYRQDPGLGLRLIYFSYDVKMKEKGDIPEGYSVSREKKERFSLILESASTNQTSMYLCASSWGGLNTPYEQYFGPGTRLTVT.

This clone was seen just once. The CDR3 loop is CASSPGPTSEETQYF. CDR3 nucleotides: TGCGCCAGCAGCCCCGGGCCCACTAGCGAGGAGACCCAGTACTTC. This rearrangement joins TRBV5-1 to TRBJ2-5; 7 bases map to TRBD2. Looked up from germline, CDR1 is SGHRS and CDR2 is YFSETQ. This CDR3 spans 15 amino acids. Trimming at V came to 4 bases and at J to 5 bases, leaving 11 bases not matched to a gene. Full variable domain (outside the CDR3, taken from reference TRBV5-1 and TRBJ2-5): KAGVTQTPRYLIKTRGQQVTLSCSPISGHRSVSWYQQTPGQGLQFLFEYFSETQRNKGNFPGRFSGRQFSNSRSEMNVSTLELGDSALYLCASSPGPTSEETQYFGPGTRLLVL.

V gene TRBV19 combines with J gene TRBJ2-7; the D is unclear. Trimming cost V 0 bases and J 3 bases, with 12 bases left between them. The CDR3 has 15 amino acids. From germline, CDR1 is LNHDA and CDR2 SQIVND (reference sequence). The CDR3 here is CASSIDSFSYYEQYF. The DNA of the CDR3 is TGTGCCAGTAGTATAGATAGCTTCTCCTACTACGAGCAGTACTTC.

This chain connects TRBV18 to TRBJ2-7; 10 nucleotides line up with TRBD1. Per germline, CDR1 KGHSH and CDR2 LQKENI. V lost 0 bases and J lost 2; bases outside the gene matches: 1. The CDR3 length is 15 residues. The CDR3 is CASSPPGTGAYEQYF. The CDR3 bases are TGTGCCAGCTCACCACCGGGGACAGGGGCCTACGAGCAGTACTTC.

This sequence joins TRBV15 and TRBJ1-4, with D unclear. Germline V lookup: CDR1 LNHNV, CDR2 YYDKDF (reference sequence). There are 16 residues in the CDR3. V gave up 0 bases and J gave up 8 bases, with 16 bases separating them. CDR3 region: CATSRDLRRVGEKLFF. In DNA form, the CDR3 reads TGTGCCACCAGCAGAGATTTGCGGAGGGTCGGCGAAAAACTGTTTTTT.

The chain combines TRBV18 with TRBJ1-2; the D gene is possibly TRBD1 (6 bases). This CDR3 contains 15 residues. Trimming cost V 5 bases and J 4 bases, with 17 bases left between them. Germline loops: CDR1 KGHSH, CDR2 LQKENI. CDR3 nucleotide sequence: TGTGCCAGCTCAGCTCGCCTCACAGGGATCTATGGCTACACCTTC. This sequence encodes CASSARLTGIYGYTF.

CDR3 protein: CASSPNSGSSYNEQFF. In DNA form, the CDR3 reads TGCGCCAGCAGCCCAAATAGCGGGTCTTCCTACAATGAGCAGTTCTTC. The chain links TRBV5-1 to TRBJ2-1; TRBD2 agrees at 7 bases. Germline V gives CDR1 SGHRS, CDR2 YFSETQ. V lost 4 bases, J lost 1 base, and 8 bases stayed unmatched. CDR3 length equals 16 residues.

The chain recombines TRBV5-4 with TRBJ2-2, with D possibly matching TRBD2 (5 bases). Germline CDR1 reads SGHNT; CDR2 reads YYREEE (reference sequence). V gave up 0 bases and J gave up 2 bases, with 8 bases separating them. This CDR3 is 15 amino acids long. The CDR3 sequence: CASSLVRANTGELFF. The CDR3 bases are TGTGCCAGCAGCTTGGTGCGGGCTAACACCGGGGAGCTGTTTTTT. Supplemented by reference TRBV5-4 and TRBJ2-2, the full variable domain reads ETGVTQSPTHLIKTRGQQVTLRCSSQSGHNTVSWYQQALGQGPQFIFQYYREEENGRGNFPPRFSGLQFPNYSSELNVNALELDDSALYLCASSLVRANTGELFFGEGSRLTVL.

The J gene is TRBJ1-6, the V gene TRBV14, with TRBD1 as a possible D gene (5 bases). Deletions cut 3 bases from V and 6 bases from J, with 12 bases between. The CDR3 has 15 amino acids. Germline V gene data show CDR1 as SGHDN and CDR2 as FVKESK. The CDR3 region has the DNA TGTGCCAGCAGCCAGGTCAGGGCTGCTAATTCACCCCTCCACTTT. Translation: CASSQVRAANSPLHF. Based on the CDR3 plus reference TRBV14 and TRBJ1-6, the full variable domain is EAGVTQFPSHSVIEKGQTVTLRCDPISGHDNLYWYRRVMGKEIKFLLHFVKESKQDESGMPNNRFLAERTGGTYSTLKVQPAELEDSGVYFCASSQVRAANSPLHFGNGTRLTVT.

V usage is TRBV18 and J usage is TRBJ1-1; 12 nucleotides agree with TRBD1. CDR1 KGHSH and CDR2 LQKENI come from the germline V gene. Trimming at V came to 6 bases and at J to 1 base, leaving 6 bases not matched to a gene. CDR3 size: 16 residues. The CDR3 nucleotides read TGTGCCAGCTCTCCGGGACAGGGGGCCCGGAACACTGAAGCTTTCTTT. Its translation: CASSPGQGARNTEAFF.

This clone occurred a few times. The V and J genes are TRBV9 and TRBJ2-5, with 11 bases lining up with TRBD2. The V and J ends lost 0 bases and 8 bases, in that order; junction bases with no gene match: 15. The CDR3 contains 18 residues. Germline V gene lookup returns CDR1 SGDLS and CDR2 YYNGEE. The CDR3: CASSVGETSGDLRGTQYF. The CDR3 region has the DNA TGTGCCAGCAGCGTAGGAGAGACTAGCGGGGACCTCCGTGGAACCCAGTACTTC.

The chain links TRBV5-1 to TRBJ1-4; D possibly corresponds to TRBD1 (5 bases). The V end was cut by 0 bases, the J end by 8 bases, with 11 bases between. Germline CDR1 is SGHRS and CDR2 is YFSETQ. The CDR3 is 14 residues long. DNA of the CDR3: TGCGCCAGCAGCTTGGACGGAAAGGGGGAAAAACTGTTTTTT. Residues: CASSLDGKGEKLFF.

The chain uses TRBV5-1 and TRBJ2-1; 7 bases are shared with TRBD2. The CDR3 has 14 amino acids. Germline CDR1 SGHRS, CDR2 YFSETQ. Trimming removed 4 bases from V and 8 bases from J; junction bases left unmatched: 9. The CDR3 sequence: CASSPLARPDEQFF. The CDR3 DNA sequence: TGCGCCAGCAGCCCACTAGCGCGACCGGATGAGCAGTTCTTC.

This clone was detected only a few times. V is TRBV2 and J is TRBJ2-7; 7 nucleotides align to TRBD1. After removal of 8 bases from V and 2 bases from J, the junction contained 6 bases not matched to a gene. CDR1 SNHLY and CDR2 FYNNEI come from the germline V gene. The CDR3 contains 13 residues. In DNA form, the CDR3 reads TGTGCCAGCGACAGGGATGGAGCCTACGAGCAGTACTTC. Translating it yields CASDRDGAYEQYF. The whole variable domain, remainder taken from reference TRBV2 and TRBJ2-7, is EPEVTQTPSHQVTQMGQEVILRCVPISNHLYFYWYRQILGQKVEFLVSFYNNEISEKSEIFDDQFSVERPDGSNFTLKIRSTKLEDSAMYFCASDRDGAYEQYFGPGTRLTVT.

V and J are TRBV30 and TRBJ1-6; tentatively, D is TRBD1 (5 bases). Trimming took 5 bases from V and 5 from J, leaving 13 bases between them. The CDR3 contains 14 residues. The germline CDR1 and CDR2 sequences are GTSNPN and SVGIG (reference sequence). This CDR3 is CAWDSTGDNSPLHF. Written as DNA, the CDR3 is TGTGCCTGGGATTCCACAGGAGATAATTCACCCCTCCACTTT. The full variable domain, in which reference TRBV30 and TRBJ1-6 provide the parts outside the CDR3, is SQTIHQWPATLVQPVGSPLSLECTVEGTSNPNLYWYRQAAGRGLQLLFYSVGIGQISSEVPQNLSASRPQDRQFILSSKKLLLSDSGFYLCAWDSTGDNSPLHFGNGTRLTVT.

The chain is built from TRBV7-2 and TRBJ2-5; weak D call: TRBD2 (5 bases). This CDR3 has 15 residues. CDR1 SGHTA and CDR2 FQGNSA come from the germline V gene. Deletions cut 1 base from V and 5 bases from J, with 14 bases between. The CDR3 DNA follows: TGTGCCAGCAGCTTAGTAGCGCGCGTAGAGGAGACCCAGTACTTC. This encodes CASSLVARVEETQYF.

The J gene is TRBJ2-5, the V gene TRBV10-3; 7 nucleotides agree with TRBD2. The junction had 9 bases not matched to a gene; V was cut back by 3 bases and J by 2 bases. Germline V lookup: CDR1 ENHRY, CDR2 SYGVKD. The CDR3 length is 16 residues. The CDR3 coding sequence is TGTGCCATCAGTGACCCCCTAGCGGAGATTCAAGAGACCCAGTACTTC. It codes for CAISDPLAEIQETQYF.

This clone was recorded once. The J gene is TRBJ1-2, the V gene TRBV6-1; no definite D call. This CDR3 is built from 14 residues. V dropped 3 bases and J dropped 4 bases, with 12 bases sitting between them. Germline V gene sequence: CDR1 MNHNS, CDR2 SASEGT. CDR3 bases: TGTGCCAGCAGTGACAATTACGGTCTCTATGGCTACACCTTC. Protein sequence: CASSDNYGLYGYTF.

The chain links TRBV4-3 to TRBJ1-1; 7 nucleotides align to TRBD1. Losses at the gene ends were 4 bases for V and 3 bases for J; bases not matched to a gene: 5. Germline CDR1 LGHNA, CDR2 YSLEER. CDR3 length equals 14 residues. The CDR3 is CASSRHRGDTEAFF. CDR3 nucleotide sequence: TGCGCCAGCAGCCGACACAGGGGAGACACTGAAGCTTTCTTT.

The chain combines TRBV19 with TRBJ1-6, with 9 bases identical to TRBD1. This CDR3 spans 15 amino acids. The trim removed 3 bases at V and 9 bases at J, leaving 6 bases unmatched. The germline CDR1 and CDR2 sequences are LNHDA and SQIVND (reference sequence). CDR3 region: CASSILQGAGSPLHF. The CDR3 DNA reads as TGTGCCAGTAGTATCTTACAGGGGGCAGGTTCACCCCTCCACTTT. The variable domain in full, completed from reference TRBV19 and TRBJ1-6, reads DGGITQSPKYLFRKEGQNVTLSCEQNLNHDAMYWYRQDPGQGLRLIYYSQIVNDFQKGDIAEGYSVSREKKESFPLTVTSAQKNPTAFYLCASSILQGAGSPLHFGNGTRLTVT.

A single count supports this clone. The J gene is TRBJ2-5, the V gene TRBV7-2; no reliable D call. Looked up from germline, CDR1 is SGHTA and CDR2 is FQGNSA. The CDR3 spans 13 residues. V was pared by 0 bases and J by 5 bases, with 7 bases between. CDR3 sequence reads: CASSLARRETQYF. The CDR3 DNA follows: TGTGCCAGCAGCTTAGCGCGGCGGGAGACCCAGTACTTC.

This clone has more than one count but fewer than ten. The chain joins TRBV7-8 to TRBJ1-2; 7 bases match TRBD1. The V and J ends lost 2 bases and 4 bases, in that order; junction bases with no gene match: 13. There are 17 residues in the CDR3. Germline V gene data show CDR1 as SGHVS and CDR2 as FQNEAQ. CDR3 nucleotide sequence: TGTGCCAGCAGCTTAAGTTTTACAGGGGATCCCACCTATGGCTACACCTTC. It is translated as CASSLSFTGDPTYGYTF.